Listed here are 27 T cell receptor beta chains from one sample, sequenced in a study of identical twins. From the 5' RACE reads, TCRdb called clonotypes with MiXCR, one entry per CDR3 protein. Altogether some 690,000 distinct CDR3 sequences are present, approximately 21% being singletons, with the ten largest covering 4.3%. Separately, the same data were catalogued under a study of T cells expressing NK-cell markers.

Sequences were obtained from PBMCs. The receptor source for this set is a woman between 18 and 29 years old in good health.

This rearrangement joins TRBV12-3 or TRBV12-4 to TRBJ2-3; D gene ambiguous. V lost 3 bases and J lost 0, with 16 bases in between. This CDR3 is 17 amino acids long. The CDR3 nucleotides are TGTGCCAGCAGTTTCTTCGGTGGGTTGCCTAGCACAGATACGCAGTATTTT. It specifies CASSFFGGLPSTDTQYF.

The rearrangement links TRBV7-9 to TRBJ2-7; D call uncertain. V lost 5 bases and J lost 2, with 10 bases in between. Germline V gene sequence: CDR1 SEHNR, CDR2 FQNEAQ (reference sequence). The CDR3 runs to 13 residues. The CDR3 protein is CASSRTAAYEQYF. The DNA of the CDR3 is TGTGCCAGCAGCCGGACCGCGGCCTACGAGCAGTACTTC. The entire variable domain, with the rest obtained from reference TRBV7-9 and TRBJ2-7, is as follows: DTGVSQNPRHKITKRGQNVTFRCDPISEHNRLYWYRQTLGQGPEFLTYFQNEAQLEKSRLLSDRFSAERPKGSFSTLEIQRTEQGDSAMYLCASSRTAAYEQYFGPGTRLTVT.

The V gene is TRBV29-1, the J gene TRBJ1-1, with a weak D call TRBD1 (5 bases). This CDR3 spans 12 amino acids. Deletions cut 6 bases from V and 4 bases from J, with 12 bases between. Germline V gene lookup returns CDR1 SQVTM and CDR2 ANQGSEA. CDR3 nucleotide sequence: TGCAGCGTCTCCAGGGCTAGCACTGAAGCTTTCTTT. Translating gives CSVSRASTEAFF.

This clonotype has only a few counts. CDR3 DNA: TGCGCCAGCAGTCATACTGGGACACGCACAGATACGCAGTATTTT. This encodes CASSHTGTRTDTQYF. The J gene is TRBJ2-3, the V gene TRBV10-2; D might be TRBD1 (6 bases). The CDR3 contains 15 residues. The V end lost 5 bases, the J end lost 1 base, and 13 bases lay between the germline ends. Looked up from germline, CDR1 is WSHSY and CDR2 is SAAADI.

This chain joins TRBV7-2 and TRBJ2-1; possible D gene TRBD2, 5 bases. The germline gives CDR1 SGHTA, CDR2 FQGNSA. With 5 bases removed from V and 6 bases from J, the gap between germline ends came to 14 bases. The CDR3 contains 14 residues. The CDR3 region is CASSEGLIGNEQFF. The DNA of the CDR3 is TGTGCCAGCAGCGAGGGCCTAATTGGCAATGAGCAGTTCTTC.

A few counts support this clonotype. The chain combines TRBV9 with TRBJ1-6, with D maybe TRBD1 (5 bases). The CDR3 has 14 amino acids. Looked up from germline, CDR1 is SGDLS and CDR2 is YYNGEE. Trimming stripped 0 bases from V and 8 bases from J, with 9 bases between. The CDR3 region has the DNA TGTGCCAGCAGCGTAGAGGGGATGGATTCACCCCTCCACTTT. The encoded protein is CASSVEGMDSPLHF.

Ten or more counts support this clonotype. The CDR3 nucleotides read TGTGCCAGTAGTCCGCGACAGGCTGAAGCTTTCTTT. Encoded protein: CASSPRQAEAFF. V usage is TRBV19 and J usage is TRBJ1-1, with a possible D match to TRBD1 (6 bases). The CDR3 is 12 residues long. The V end was cut by 5 bases, the J end by 6 bases, with 10 bases between. CDR1 and CDR2 (germline): LNHDA, SQIVND (reference sequence). Together with reference TRBV19 and TRBJ1-1, the CDR3 gives the full variable domain: DGGITQSPKYLFRKEGQNVTLSCEQNLNHDAMYWYRQDPGQGLRLIYYSQIVNDFQKGDIAEGYSVSREKKESFPLTVTSAQKNPTAFYLCASSPRQAEAFFGQGTRLTVV.

This clonotype was seen more than once but under ten times. This chain joins TRBV10-3 and TRBJ2-1; 10 bases are shared with TRBD2. Unmatched junction bases numbered 5, after V lost 3 bases and J lost 9 bases. Germline V gene lookup returns CDR1 ENHRY and CDR2 SYGVKD. The CDR3 has 14 amino acids. The CDR3 reads CAISETSGDIEQFF. For the CDR3, the DNA is TGTGCCATCAGTGAAACTAGCGGGGACATTGAGCAGTTCTTC.

This clonotype was counted a few times. This chain joins TRBV20-1 and TRBJ2-1; D tentatively fits TRBD1 or TRBD2 (6 bases each). Germline V lookup: CDR1 DFQATT, CDR2 SNEGSKA (reference sequence). The CDR3 is 12 residues long. V dropped 6 bases and J dropped 7 bases, with 13 bases sitting between them. The CDR3 region is CSAAGGGNEQFF. The DNA for the CDR3 is TGCAGTGCCGCAGGAGGGGGGAATGAGCAGTTCTTC.

This clonotype was seen ten or more times. The V call is TRBV7-9, the J call TRBJ2-3; no firm D call. Trimming took 3 bases from V and 4 from J, leaving 11 bases between them. Per germline, CDR1 SEHNR and CDR2 FQNEAQ (reference sequence). The CDR3 has 14 amino acids. CDR3 nucleotide sequence: TGTGCCAGCAGCTTCCCCGCGAGGTCAGATACGCAGTATTTT. This translates into CASSFPARSDTQYF.

This chain uses TRBV9 with TRBJ2-3; D may correspond to TRBD1 or TRBD2 (5 bases each). The CDR3 is 14 amino acids. V lost 3 bases and J lost 2, with 10 bases in between. Germline CDR1 SGDLS, CDR2 YYNGEE. The CDR3 DNA follows: TGTGCCAGCAGCGGTGGGGGTTACACAGATACGCAGTATTTT. Its protein is CASSGGGYTDTQYF. Together with reference TRBV9 and TRBJ2-3, the CDR3 gives the full variable domain: DSGVTQTPKHLITATGQRVTLRCSPRSGDLSVYWYQQSLDQGLQFLIQYYNGEERAKGNILERFSAQQFPDLHSELNLSSLELGDSALYFCASSGGGYTDTQYFGPGTRLTVL.

This clonotype was seen a single time. The chain joins TRBV3-1 to TRBJ2-2, with a tentative D call TRBD1 (5 bases). The CDR3 length is 14 residues. From germline, CDR1 is LGHDT and CDR2 YNNKEL (reference sequence). V lost 2 bases and J 7 bases, leaving 11 bases between the germline ends. The CDR3 loop is CASSQRRAVGELFF. CDR3 coding DNA: TGTGCCAGCAGCCAACGCAGGGCCGTCGGGGAGCTGTTTTTT.

The gene calls are TRBV5-1 and TRBJ2-7; TRBD1 might be the D (6 bases). V lost 0 bases, J lost 1 base, and 11 bases lay in between. Germline CDR1 and CDR2: SGHRS and YFSETQ. The CDR3 covers 15 residues. The CDR3 here is CASSLDVRGSYEQYF. The DNA for the CDR3 is TGCGCCAGCAGCTTGGATGTCAGGGGATCCTACGAGCAGTACTTC.

This clonotype was seen more than once but under ten times. This chain uses TRBV7-2 with TRBJ2-1, with TRBD2 matching 13 bases. Germline-derived CDR1 and CDR2 are SGHTA and FQGNSA. The CDR3 is made up of 15 amino acids. Trimming cost V 2 bases and J 7 bases; bases outside gene matches: 2. CDR3 residues: CASSLMGLAGNEQFF. CDR3 in DNA: TGTGCCAGCAGCTTAATGGGACTAGCGGGGAATGAGCAGTTCTTC.

This clonotype was recorded a few times. V is TRBV7-9 and J is TRBJ2-2; a weak D match, TRBD1 (6 bases). V lost 5 bases and J 4 bases, leaving 11 bases between the germline ends. The germline gives CDR1 SEHNR, CDR2 FQNEAQ (reference sequence). The CDR3 has 14 residues. CDR3: CASSAGTTTGELFF. DNA of the CDR3: TGTGCCAGCAGCGCCGGGACAACCACCGGGGAGCTGTTTTTT.

This clonotype was seen many times. The J gene is TRBJ2-7, the V gene TRBV12-3 or TRBV12-4; TRBD1 agrees at 7 bases. CDR3 length: 13 residues. With 1 base clipped from V and 5 bases from J, the junction kept 2 bases outside the gene matches. CDR3 in amino acids: CASSLGQGDEQYF. CDR3 sequence (DNA): TGTGCCAGCAGTTTAGGGCAGGGGGACGAGCAGTACTTC.

This clonotype was detected only a few times. This chain's CDR3 is CASSLPPGSVDYEQYF. Written as DNA, the CDR3 is TGTGCCAGCTCCCTTCCTCCGGGCAGTGTAGACTACGAGCAGTACTTC. This chain links TRBV18 with TRBJ2-7; D not resolved. Between the trimmed V and J ends, which lost 6 bases and 3 bases, there was a span of 21 bases. This CDR3 contains 16 residues. The germline V gene has CDR1 KGHSH and CDR2 LQKENI.

V and J are TRBV10-3 and TRBJ2-7, with D maybe TRBD1 (6 bases). Germline V gene sequence: CDR1 ENHRY, CDR2 SYGVKD. Trimming removed 6 bases at V and 4 bases at J, with 10 bases between. The CDR3 totals 12 residues. The CDR3 nucleotides are TGTGCCATCAGCCGAGACAGGTACGAGCAGTACTTC. Protein sequence: CAISRDRYEQYF.

This clonotype was recorded many times. The junction departs from the called germline gene at one end, perhaps through a read error. The chain is built from TRBV12-3 or TRBV12-4 and TRBJ2-7, with TRBD2 matching over 7 bases. The CDR3 loop spans 13 amino acids. DNA for the CDR3: TGTGCCAGCAGCTTAGCGGGTTTCTACGAGCAGTACTTC. Amino acids: CASSLAGFYEQYF.

The V and J genes are TRBV12-3 or TRBV12-4 and TRBJ2-3, with unresolved D. This CDR3 is 15 amino acids long. Trimming took off 5 bases at V and 4 bases at J, with 16 bases between the two ends. The CDR3 sequence: CASSRTILGSDTQYF. As DNA, the CDR3 is TGTGCCAGCAGTCGCACGATCTTGGGCTCAGATACGCAGTATTTT.

There are many counts of this clonotype. This chain uses TRBV27 with TRBJ2-3, with 7 nucleotides matching TRBD1. CDR3 length: 15 residues. CDR1 and CDR2 (germline): MNHEY, SMNVEV (reference sequence). V gave up 3 bases and J gave up 1 base; unmatched junction bases: 4. CDR3 protein: CASSLTTGGTDTQYF. The CDR3 nucleotides read TGTGCCAGCAGTTTGACTACAGGGGGCACAGATACGCAGTATTTT.

This chain connects TRBV6-1 to TRBJ1-1; D is uncertain. Germline CDR1 is MNHNS and CDR2 is SASEGT. The ends were cut back, 6 bases at V and 0 bases at J, with 14 bases in the middle. This CDR3 has 15 residues. The CDR3 coding sequence is TGTGCCAGCAGAGACACCGGGCCCATGAACACTGAAGCTTTCTTT. This gives the protein CASRDTGPMNTEAFF.

The chain employs TRBV28 and TRBJ2-5, with TRBD2 as a possible D gene (6 bases). This CDR3 is 15 amino acids long. Trimming left V 5 bases short and J 5 bases short, with 18 bases between. Per germline, CDR1 MDHEN and CDR2 SYDVKM. The chain's CDR3 is CASSPYWTRGETQYF. In nucleotides, the CDR3 is TGTGCCAGCAGTCCCTATTGGACCCGGGGGGAGACCCAGTACTTC. Based on the CDR3 plus reference TRBV28 and TRBJ2-5, the full variable domain is DVKVTQSSRYLVKRTGEKVFLECVQDMDHENMFWYRQDPGLGLRLIYFSYDVKMKEKGDIPEGYSVSREKKERFSLILESASTNQTSMYLCASSPYWTRGETQYFGPGTRLLVL.

The rearrangement links TRBV7-2 to TRBJ2-5; 13 nucleotides align to TRBD2. Per the germline V gene, CDR1 is SGHTA and CDR2 is FQGNSA. Trimming removed 7 bases from V and 5 bases from J; junction bases left unmatched: 7. This CDR3 contains 15 residues. The CDR3 DNA sequence: TGTGCCAGCACTCTCGGACTAGCGGGAGAGGAGACCCAGTACTTC. Protein product: CASTLGLAGEETQYF.

This sequence joins TRBV7-2 and TRBJ2-1, with a weak D call TRBD1 (6 bases). Germline V lookup: CDR1 SGHTA, CDR2 FQGNSA. This CDR3 has 15 amino acids. V dropped 3 bases and J dropped 5 bases, with 14 bases sitting between them. The DNA for the CDR3 is TGTGCCAGCAGCTTCGCCATCCGGGACAACAATGAGCAGTTCTTC. Translating it yields CASSFAIRDNNEQFF.

There are a few counts of this clonotype. J is TRBJ2-1 and V is TRBV20-1, with 8 bases fitting TRBD2. Trimming removed 6 bases from V and 7 bases from J; junction bases left unmatched: 14. This CDR3 is 15 amino acids long. CDR1 DFQATT and CDR2 SNEGSKA come from the germline V gene (reference sequence). The CDR3 region has the DNA TGCAGTGCCCCTCTGAGTAGCGGGGTCATGAATGAGCAGTTCTTC. Translation: CSAPLSSGVMNEQFF.

The rearrangement links TRBV20-1 to TRBJ2-1; D may correspond to TRBD1 or TRBD2 (5 bases each). The germline V gene has CDR1 DFQATT and CDR2 SNEGSKA (reference sequence). CDR3 size: 15 residues. V lost 6 bases and J lost 0, with 15 bases in between. The CDR3 reads CSAPSGTSSYNEQFF. The CDR3 nucleotides read TGCAGTGCACCTTCCGGGACCAGCTCCTACAATGAGCAGTTCTTC.